This T cell receptor beta chain emerged from a study of graft-versus-host responses after intestinal transplantation. Across the whole study: Recipients across the board were started on anti-thymocyte globulin induction, then kept on tacrolimus and steroids for two to four years.

The table came from immunoSEQ multiplex PCR; TCRdb's copy has only in-frame clones and leaves some out. The sample comprises approximately 23,000 clones, over 35% of which are singletons, and more than 1.2% rests with the top ten. In this sample, this clone is medium-sized (0.01 to 0.1%). Irradiated, violet-dye-labeled stimulators (around 200,000) were plated alongside around 200,000 CFSE-labeled responders. The reaction was completed, and proliferating CFSE-low CD3+CD4+ and CD3+CD8+ responders were then sorted. Study results and limitations: HvG clone declines early post-transplant were associated with peak circulating GvH levels. High graft-versus-host to host-versus-graft clonal ratios were found in allografts of patients who had graft-donor T cell macrochimerism.

The sequencing used alloreactive CD8+ T cells from a mixed lymphocyte reaction culture, collected before transplantation. Sample subset: CFSE-low proliferating T cells sorted from approximately 6-day pre-transplant mixed lymphocyte reaction (GvH or HvG direction). The sequence derives from a human patient who was an organ donor for intestinal transplantation.

This chain's CDR3 is CASSLVPFQGGEQYF. In DNA, the CDR3 is TGTGCCAGCAGCTTAGTCCCCTTCCAGGGTGGGGAGCAGTACTTC. The rearrangement links TRBV11-2 to TRBJ2-7, with a weak D call TRBD1 (5 bases). The CDR3 is 15 residues long. The germline CDR1 and CDR2 sequences are SGHAT and FQNNGV. Trimming shortened V by 1 base and J by 7 bases, and 17 bases separated the two germline ends.